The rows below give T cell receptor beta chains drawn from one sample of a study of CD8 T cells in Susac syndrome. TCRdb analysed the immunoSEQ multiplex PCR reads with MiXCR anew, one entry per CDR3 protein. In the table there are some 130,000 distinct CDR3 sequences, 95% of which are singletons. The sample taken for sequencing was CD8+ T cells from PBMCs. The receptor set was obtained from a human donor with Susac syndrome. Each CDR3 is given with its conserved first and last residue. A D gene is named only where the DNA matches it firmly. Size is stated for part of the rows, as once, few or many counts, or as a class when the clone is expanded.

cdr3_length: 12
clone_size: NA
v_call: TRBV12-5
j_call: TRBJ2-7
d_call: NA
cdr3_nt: TGTGCTAGTGGTTTGGTAGGGAGCGAGCAGTACTTC
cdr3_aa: CASGLVGSEQYF

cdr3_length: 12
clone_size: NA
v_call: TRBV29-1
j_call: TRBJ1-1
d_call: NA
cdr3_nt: TGCAGAGTGGGGGAGTTTGGCACTGAAGCTTTCTTT
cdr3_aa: CRVGEFGTEAFF

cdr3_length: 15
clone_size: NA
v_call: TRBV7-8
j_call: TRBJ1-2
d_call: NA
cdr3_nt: TGTGCCAGCAGCTGGAGTGAGACATCTAACTATGGCTACACCTTC
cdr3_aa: CASSWSETSNYGYTF

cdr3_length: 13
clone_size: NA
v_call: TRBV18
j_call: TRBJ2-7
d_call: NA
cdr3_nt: TGTGCCAGCCGGGTGGAGGAATCCTACGAGCAGTACTTC
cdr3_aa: CASRVEESYEQYF

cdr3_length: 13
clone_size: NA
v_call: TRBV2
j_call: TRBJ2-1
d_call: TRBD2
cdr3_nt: TGTGCCAGCAGCGGACTAGATGCCACCTGGCAGTTCTTC
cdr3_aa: CASSGLDATWQFF

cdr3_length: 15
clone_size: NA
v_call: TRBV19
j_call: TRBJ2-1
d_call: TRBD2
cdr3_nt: TGTGCCAGTAGTATCGGGGCGGGAGGCTACAATGAGCAGTTCTTC
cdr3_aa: CASSIGAGGYNEQFF

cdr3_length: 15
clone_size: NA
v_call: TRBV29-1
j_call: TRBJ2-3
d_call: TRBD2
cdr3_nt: TGCAGCGCAGGGACTAGCGGGGCCGGGCCAGATACGCAGTATTTT
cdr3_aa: CSAGTSGAGPDTQYF

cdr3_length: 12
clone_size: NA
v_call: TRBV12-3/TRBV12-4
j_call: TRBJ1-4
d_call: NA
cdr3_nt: TGTGCCAGCTATGGGGGCGAGGAAAAACTGTTTTTT
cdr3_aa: CASYGGEEKLFF

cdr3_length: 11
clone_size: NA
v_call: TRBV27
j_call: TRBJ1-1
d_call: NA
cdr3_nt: TGTGCCAGCAGCTTGGGGCCTGAAGCTTTCTTT
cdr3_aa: CASSLGPEAFF

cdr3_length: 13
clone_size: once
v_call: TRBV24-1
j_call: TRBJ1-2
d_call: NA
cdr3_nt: TGTGCCACCAGTGATTTGCCGTTCTATGGCTACACCTTC
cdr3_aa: CATSDLPFYGYTF

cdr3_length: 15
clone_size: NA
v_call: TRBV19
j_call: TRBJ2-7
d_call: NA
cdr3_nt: TGTGCCAGTAGTACCGTCCTGACCGGGTTTAACGAGCAGTACTTC
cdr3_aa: CASSTVLTGFNEQYF

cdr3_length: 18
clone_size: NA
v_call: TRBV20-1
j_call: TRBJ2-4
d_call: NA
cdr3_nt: TGCAGTGCTAGGTTTTCGTGGCGGAGGGGGGTAGCCAAAAACATTCAGTACTTC
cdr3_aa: CSARFSWRRGVAKNIQYF

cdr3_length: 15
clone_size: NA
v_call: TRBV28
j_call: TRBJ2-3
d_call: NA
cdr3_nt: TGTGCCAGCAGTTTTCTGGCTACCTTCACAGATACGCAGTATTTT
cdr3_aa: CASSFLATFTDTQYF

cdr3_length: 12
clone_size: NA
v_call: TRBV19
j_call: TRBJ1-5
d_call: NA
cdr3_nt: TGTGCCAGCAAGCTAGGCAATCAGCCCCAGCATTTT
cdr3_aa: CASKLGNQPQHF

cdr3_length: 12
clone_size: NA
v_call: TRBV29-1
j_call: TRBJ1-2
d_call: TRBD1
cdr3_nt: TGCAGCGTTCCACAGAACGGACAGGGTGCTTCCTTC
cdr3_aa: CSVPQNGQGASF

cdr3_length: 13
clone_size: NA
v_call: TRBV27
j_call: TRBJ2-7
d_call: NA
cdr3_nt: TGTGCCAGCAGTTTCGGGGACGGCTACGAGCAGTACTTC
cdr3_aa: CASSFGDGYEQYF

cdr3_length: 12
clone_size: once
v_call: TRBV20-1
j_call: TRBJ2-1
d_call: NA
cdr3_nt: TGCAGTGCCCCACCCGCCTACAATGAGCAGTTCTTC
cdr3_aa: CSAPPAYNEQFF

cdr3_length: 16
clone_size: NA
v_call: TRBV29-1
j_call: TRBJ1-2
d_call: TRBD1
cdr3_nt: TGCAGCGTTGAGGGGGACAGGGAAAACCCTAACTATGGCTACACCTTC
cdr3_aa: CSVEGDRENPNYGYTF

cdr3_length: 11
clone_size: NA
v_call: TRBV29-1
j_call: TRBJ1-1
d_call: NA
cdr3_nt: TGCAGCGTTGAGAAGGGTGATGAAGCTTTCTTT
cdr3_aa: CSVEKGDEAFF

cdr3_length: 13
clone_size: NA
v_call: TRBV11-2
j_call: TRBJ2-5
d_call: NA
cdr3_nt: TGTGCCAGCAGCCCCCAGGGACTAGAGACCCAGTACTTC
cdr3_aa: CASSPQGLETQYF

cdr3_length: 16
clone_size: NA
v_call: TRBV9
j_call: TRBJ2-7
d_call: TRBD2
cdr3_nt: TGTGCCAGCAGCCCCCCCGGAGGGACTAGCTCTGCCGAGCAGTACTTC
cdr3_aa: CASSPPGGTSSAEQYF

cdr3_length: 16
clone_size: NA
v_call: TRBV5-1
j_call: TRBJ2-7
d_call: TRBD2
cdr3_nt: TGCGCCAGCAGCCTAGTAGCGGGAGGTCCTTCCTACGAGCAGTACTTC
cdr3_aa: CASSLVAGGPSYEQYF

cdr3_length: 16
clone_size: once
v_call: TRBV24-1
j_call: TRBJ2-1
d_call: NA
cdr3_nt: TGTGCCACCAGTGATTTTAAGGCTAGCGAGGACAATGAGCAGTTCTTC
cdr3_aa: CATSDFKASEDNEQFF

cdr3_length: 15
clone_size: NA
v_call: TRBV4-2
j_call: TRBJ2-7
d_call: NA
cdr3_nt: TGTGCCAGCAGCCCCCCCCGGGGGTTTCCCTACGAGCAGTACTTC
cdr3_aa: CASSPPRGFPYEQYF

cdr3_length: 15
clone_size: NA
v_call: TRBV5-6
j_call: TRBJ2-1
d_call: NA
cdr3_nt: TGTGCCAGCAGCTTTCCAGTCGACCCGGACAATGAGCAGTTCTTC
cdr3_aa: CASSFPVDPDNEQFF

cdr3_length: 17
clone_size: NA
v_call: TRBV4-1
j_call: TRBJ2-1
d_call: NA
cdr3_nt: TGCGCCAGCAGCCGTGGGGCTGACTATATACGTTTTAGAGAGCAGTTCTTC
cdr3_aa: CASSRGADYIRFREQFF

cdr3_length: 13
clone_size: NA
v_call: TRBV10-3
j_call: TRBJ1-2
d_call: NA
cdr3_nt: TGTGCCATCAGCCAGCCAGGAACCTATGGCTACACCTTC
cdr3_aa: CAISQPGTYGYTF

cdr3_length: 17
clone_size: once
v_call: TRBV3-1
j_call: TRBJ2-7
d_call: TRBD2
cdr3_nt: TGTGCCAGCAGCCAAGACGTTTTACGGGGGGGGTCATACGAGCAGTACTTC
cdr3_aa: CASSQDVLRGGSYEQYF

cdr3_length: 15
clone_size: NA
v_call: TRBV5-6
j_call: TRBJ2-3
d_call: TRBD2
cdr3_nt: TGTGCCAGCAGTTTCGGACTAGCGGACACAGATACGCAGTATTTT
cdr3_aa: CASSFGLADTDTQYF

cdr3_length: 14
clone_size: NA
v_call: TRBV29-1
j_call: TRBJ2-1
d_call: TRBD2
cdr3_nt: TGCAGCGTTGAAGTGGATTCGACAACGGGGGGGCAGTTCTTC
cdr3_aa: CSVEVDSTTGGQFF

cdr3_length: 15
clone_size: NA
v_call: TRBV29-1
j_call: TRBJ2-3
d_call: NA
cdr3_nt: TGCAGCGCCTTGACCGAAGAGAGGGACACAGATACGCAGTATTTT
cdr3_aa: CSALTEERDTDTQYF

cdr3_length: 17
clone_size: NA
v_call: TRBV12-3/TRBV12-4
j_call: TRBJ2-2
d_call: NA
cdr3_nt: TGTGCCAGCAGTTCTCCTGGGCCGGGGGGCAACACCGGGGAGCTGTTTTTT
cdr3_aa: CASSSPGPGGNTGELFF

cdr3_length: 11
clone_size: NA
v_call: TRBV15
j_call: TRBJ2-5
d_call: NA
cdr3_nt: TGTGCCACCAGCCGGGTTGAGACCCAGTACTTC
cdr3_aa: CATSRVETQYF

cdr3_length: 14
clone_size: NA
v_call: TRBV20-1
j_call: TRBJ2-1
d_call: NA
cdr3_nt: TGCAGTGCTAGACTAGCCAACGGGAGACATGAGCAGTTCTTC
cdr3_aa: CSARLANGRHEQFF

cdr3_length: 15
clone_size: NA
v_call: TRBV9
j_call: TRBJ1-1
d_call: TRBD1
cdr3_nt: TGTGCCAGCACCCCAGGGGGCTGGGGAGGCACTGAAGCTTTCTTT
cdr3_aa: CASTPGGWGGTEAFF

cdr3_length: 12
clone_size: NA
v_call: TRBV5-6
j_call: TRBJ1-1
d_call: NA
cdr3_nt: TGTGCCAGCAGCGATACAGGGACTGAAGCTTTCTTT
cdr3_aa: CASSDTGTEAFF

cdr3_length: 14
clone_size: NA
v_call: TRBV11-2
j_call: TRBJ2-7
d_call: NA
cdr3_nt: TGTGCCAGCAGCTTAGTTCCGGTTACCTACGAGCAGTACTTC
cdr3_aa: CASSLVPVTYEQYF

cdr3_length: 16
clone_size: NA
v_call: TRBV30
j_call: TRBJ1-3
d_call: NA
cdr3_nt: TGTGCCTGGAGCGAACAGGGTCTTTTCTCTGGAAACACCATATATTTT
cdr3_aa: CAWSEQGLFSGNTIYF

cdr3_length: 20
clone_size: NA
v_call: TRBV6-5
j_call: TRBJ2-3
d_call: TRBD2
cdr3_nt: TGTGCCAGCAGTTACAACGGAGTTGAAAGCGGGAGGGCAGGTGAAGATACGCAGTATTTT
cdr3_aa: CASSYNGVESGRAGEDTQYF

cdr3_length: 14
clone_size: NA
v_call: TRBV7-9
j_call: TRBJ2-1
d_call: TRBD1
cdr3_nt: TGTGCCAGCAGCCCGGACAGGGCGGGCAATGAGCAGTTCTTC
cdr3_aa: CASSPDRAGNEQFF

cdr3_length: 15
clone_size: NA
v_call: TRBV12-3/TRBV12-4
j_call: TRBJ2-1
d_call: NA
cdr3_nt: TGTGCCAGCAGTTTAGAAGTACTTCCAGGTGGTGAGCAGTTCTTC
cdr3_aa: CASSLEVLPGGEQFF

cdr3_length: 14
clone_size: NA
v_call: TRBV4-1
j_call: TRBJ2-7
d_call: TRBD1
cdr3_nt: TGCGCCAGCAGCCAAGGACAGGGTTTCTACGAGCAGTACTTC
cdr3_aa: CASSQGQGFYEQYF

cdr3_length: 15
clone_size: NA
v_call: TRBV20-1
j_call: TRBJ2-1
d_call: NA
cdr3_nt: TGCAGTGCTAAGGGACTTCCTAGCTCCTACAATGAGCAGTTCTTC
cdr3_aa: CSAKGLPSSYNEQFF

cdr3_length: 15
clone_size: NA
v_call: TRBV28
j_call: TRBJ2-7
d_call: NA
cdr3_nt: TGTGCCAGCAGTCCCCGGGACCTCAGCTCCTACGAGCAGTACTTC
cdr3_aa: CASSPRDLSSYEQYF

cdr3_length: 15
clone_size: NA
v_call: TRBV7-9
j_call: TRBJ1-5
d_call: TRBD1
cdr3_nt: TGTGCCAGCAGCTTAGAGACAGGGGGCCCCGGGCCCCAGCATTTT
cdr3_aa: CASSLETGGPGPQHF

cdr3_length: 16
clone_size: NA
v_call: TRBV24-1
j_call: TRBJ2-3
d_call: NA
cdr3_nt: TGTGCCACCAGTAAACCAGGACCCTGGGGTACAGATACGCAGTATTTT
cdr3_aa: CATSKPGPWGTDTQYF

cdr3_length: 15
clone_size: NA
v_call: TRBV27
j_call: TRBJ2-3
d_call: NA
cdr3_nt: TGTGCCAGATCCTACGGGGGAATTGAAGGAGATACGCAGTATTTT
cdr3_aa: CARSYGGIEGDTQYF

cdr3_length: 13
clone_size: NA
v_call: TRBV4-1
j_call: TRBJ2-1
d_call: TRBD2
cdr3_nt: TGCGCCAGCAGCTATAGCGGGACCAATGAGCAGTTCTTC
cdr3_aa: CASSYSGTNEQFF

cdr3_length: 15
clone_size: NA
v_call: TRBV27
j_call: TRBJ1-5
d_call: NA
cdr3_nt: TGTGCCAGCAGTTTGGCAGGATTGGACAATCAGCCCCAGCATTTT
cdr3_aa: CASSLAGLDNQPQHF

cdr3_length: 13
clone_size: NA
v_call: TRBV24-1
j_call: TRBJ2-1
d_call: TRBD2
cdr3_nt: TGTGCCACCAGTGGGCTAGCGGCTCCTGAGCAGTTCTTC
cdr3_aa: CATSGLAAPEQFF

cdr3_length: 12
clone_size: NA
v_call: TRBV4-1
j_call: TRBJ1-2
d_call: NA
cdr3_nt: TGCGCCAGCAGCCAAGAGGAGTATGGCTACACCTTC
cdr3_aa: CASSQEEYGYTF

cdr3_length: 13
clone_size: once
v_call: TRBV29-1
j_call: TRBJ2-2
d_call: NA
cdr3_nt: TGCAGCGTTGATTGGTTGGACACCGGGGAGCTGTTTTTT
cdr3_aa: CSVDWLDTGELFF